This is a list of T cell receptor beta chains from one sample in a study of T cells after yellow fever vaccination. Using its own MiXCR run on the 5' RACE reads, TCRdb lists one record per CDR3 protein. The repertoire consists of about 580,000 distinct CDR3 sequences, with around 17% occurring once and the leading ten covering approximately 15%. Sequences were derived from PBMCs, sampled about 5 days after the first yellow fever vaccination. The receptors were sampled from a man aged 18 to 30 who received the YFV17D yellow fever vaccine. Both conserved end residues are part of each CDR3. D genes are given only for firm matches. Expanded clones get a size class; other rows say once, few or many, or leave the size out.

>.|TRBV10-3|TRBJ2-2|few
TGTGCCATCAGTGAGGAGATGTCAGGGACCGGGGAGCTGTTTTTT
CAISEEMSGTGELFF
>.|TRBV7-8|TRBJ1-4|.
TGTGCCAGCGGAGGGTCCTCATTACGTGAAAAACTGTTTTTT
CASGGSSLREKLFF
>.|TRBV4-3|TRBJ2-5|few
TGCGCCAGCAGCCAAGATTTCCCTAGCGTGCGGGAGACCCAGTACTTC
CASSQDFPSVRETQYF
>.|TRBV11-2|TRBJ2-3|few
TGTGCCAGCGGTCCCTATACTAGCCTTAGCACAGATACGCAGTATTTT
CASGPYTSLSTDTQYF
>TRBD1|TRBV5-1|TRBJ1-4|.
TGCGCCAGCAGCTTGAGTGAGACAGGGGGAAAAAAACTGTTTTTT
CASSLSETGGKKLFF
>TRBD1|TRBV5-1|TRBJ1-6|.
TGCGCCAGCAGCTCACAGGGGGCAGGGAATTCACCCCTCCACTTT
CASSSQGAGNSPLHF
>TRBD1|TRBV6-2/TRBV6-3|TRBJ1-5|few
TGTGCCAGCAGGTCGACAGGGGATCGTCGTCAGCCCCAGCATTTT
CASRSTGDRRQPQHF
>TRBD1|TRBV12-3/TRBV12-4|TRBJ2-7|.
TGTGCCAGCAGTCTTGGCAGGGGGATCCACGAGCAGTACTTC
CASSLGRGIHEQYF
>.|TRBV7-2|TRBJ2-3|.
TGTGCCAGCAGCTTTAACCCCGATCTTCCAAAGGGGTATTTT
CASSFNPDLPKGYF
>.|TRBV7-2|TRBJ1-6|.
TGTGCCAGCAGCTCCCCGGACAGACAAAATTCACCCCTCCACTTT
CASSSPDRQNSPLHF
>TRBD1|TRBV10-3|TRBJ2-5|many
TGTGCCATCAGTGCGACAGGGGGGGAAGAGACCCAGTACTTC
CAISATGGEETQYF
>.|TRBV7-9|TRBJ1-1|.
TGTGCCAGCAGCCCCAGAGGGGGATTTGAAGCTTTCTTT
CASSPRGGFEAFF
>.|TRBV4-1|TRBJ1-5|few
TGCGCCAGCAGCCAAGATAGTTTAGGGCAACGCAATCAGCCCCAGCATTTT
CASSQDSLGQRNQPQHF
>TRBD1|TRBV5-6|TRBJ2-7|.
TGTGCCAGCAGCTTGTTGGGGACAGGAGGCTACGAGCAGTACTTC
CASSLLGTGGYEQYF